The rows below give T cell receptor beta chains drawn from one sample of a study of blood T cell repertoires in COVID-19. Sequencing used immunoSEQ multiplex PCR; TCRdb keeps in-frame clones, though not all of them. In the table there are some 240,000 clones, about 78% of which are singletons. The sequenced material came from peripheral blood. The source is a woman between 65 and 79 years old with acute or convalescent COVID-19. Both conserved end residues are part of each CDR3.

v_gene	j_gene	CDR3aa
TRBV6-1	TRBJ2-3	CASSEAMVTGGDTQYF
TRBV9	TRBJ2-1	CASSPGTGGYNEQFF
TRBV14	TRBJ1-1	CASSQVRWSTEAFF
TRBV5-6	TRBJ1-6	CASSLGTGSPLHF
TRBV2	TRBJ1-2	CASGPGNYGYTF
TRBV6-1	TRBJ1-1	CASSKGQGGLNTEAFF
TRBV19	TRBJ1-1	CASSTQGRGTEAFF
TRBV5-1	TRBJ2-3	CASSRRGGTSTDTQYF
TRBV9	TRBJ2-2	CASSVEGTMNTGELFF
TRBV6-5	TRBJ1-2	CASLLFAGVGYGYTF
TRBV5-4	TRBJ2-5	CASSLTGPQETQYF
TRBV18	TRBJ2-2	CASSPQTGGDTGELFF
TRBV7-2	TRBJ1-1	CASSLQGSTEAFF
TRBV7-3	TRBJ2-6	CASSLARSGANVLTF
TRBV20-1	TRBJ2-7	CSASDPQTSYEQYF
TRBV11-2	TRBJ1-2	CASSSGFHYGYTF
TRBV14	TRBJ2-1	CASSQDSNQQFF
TRBV7-2	TRBJ2-4	CASSFDGQGNPKNIQYF
TRBV5-4	TRBJ1-1	CASSHRDTEAFF
TRBV5-1	TRBJ2-7	CASSPTGTREQYF
TRBV2	TRBJ1-1	CASSRDVTEAFF
TRBV4-1	TRBJ1-2	CASSQGRGTNYGYTF
TRBV10-3	TRBJ1-3	CAINSYGNTIYF
TRBV9	TRBJ1-2	CASSADRGAYGYTF
TRBV13	TRBJ2-7	CASSLPRLGYEQYF
TRBV13	TRBJ1-3	CASRLQGSAGNTIYF
TRBV6-6	TRBJ2-1	CASSYSSTGGVF
TRBV5-6	TRBJ2-3	CASSLTGQGAADTQYF
TRBV7-2	TRBJ2-2	CASSSQGEGELFF
TRBV18	TRBJ2-1	CASSREGDEQFF
TRBV6-1	TRBJ2-3	CASSENSRKDTQYF
TRBV30	TRBJ2-5	CAWSPGPGAQYF
TRBV6-5	TRBJ1-5	CASSYRTGNQPQHF
TRBV9	TRBJ1-2	CASSVGGQGLGYGYTF
TRBV24-1	TRBJ2-3	CATSDNKAGGPKDTQYF
TRBV9	TRBJ2-5	CASSVGSSGGVETQYF
TRBV2	TRBJ1-5	CASSPGTGNQPQHF
TRBV29-1	TRBJ1-2	CSVGDRENYGYTF
TRBV3-1/TRBV3-2	TRBJ2-3	CASSQGQNTQYF
TRBV7-2	TRBJ1-1	CASSPREGMNTEAFF
TRBV6-1	TRBJ1-1	CASSEYTRGAFF
TRBV12-3/TRBV12-4	TRBJ2-5	CASSPRQAETQYF
TRBV6-5	TRBJ2-7	CASSYLGGVSYEQYF
TRBV29-1	TRBJ2-1	CSIMTSGGVGRYNEQFF